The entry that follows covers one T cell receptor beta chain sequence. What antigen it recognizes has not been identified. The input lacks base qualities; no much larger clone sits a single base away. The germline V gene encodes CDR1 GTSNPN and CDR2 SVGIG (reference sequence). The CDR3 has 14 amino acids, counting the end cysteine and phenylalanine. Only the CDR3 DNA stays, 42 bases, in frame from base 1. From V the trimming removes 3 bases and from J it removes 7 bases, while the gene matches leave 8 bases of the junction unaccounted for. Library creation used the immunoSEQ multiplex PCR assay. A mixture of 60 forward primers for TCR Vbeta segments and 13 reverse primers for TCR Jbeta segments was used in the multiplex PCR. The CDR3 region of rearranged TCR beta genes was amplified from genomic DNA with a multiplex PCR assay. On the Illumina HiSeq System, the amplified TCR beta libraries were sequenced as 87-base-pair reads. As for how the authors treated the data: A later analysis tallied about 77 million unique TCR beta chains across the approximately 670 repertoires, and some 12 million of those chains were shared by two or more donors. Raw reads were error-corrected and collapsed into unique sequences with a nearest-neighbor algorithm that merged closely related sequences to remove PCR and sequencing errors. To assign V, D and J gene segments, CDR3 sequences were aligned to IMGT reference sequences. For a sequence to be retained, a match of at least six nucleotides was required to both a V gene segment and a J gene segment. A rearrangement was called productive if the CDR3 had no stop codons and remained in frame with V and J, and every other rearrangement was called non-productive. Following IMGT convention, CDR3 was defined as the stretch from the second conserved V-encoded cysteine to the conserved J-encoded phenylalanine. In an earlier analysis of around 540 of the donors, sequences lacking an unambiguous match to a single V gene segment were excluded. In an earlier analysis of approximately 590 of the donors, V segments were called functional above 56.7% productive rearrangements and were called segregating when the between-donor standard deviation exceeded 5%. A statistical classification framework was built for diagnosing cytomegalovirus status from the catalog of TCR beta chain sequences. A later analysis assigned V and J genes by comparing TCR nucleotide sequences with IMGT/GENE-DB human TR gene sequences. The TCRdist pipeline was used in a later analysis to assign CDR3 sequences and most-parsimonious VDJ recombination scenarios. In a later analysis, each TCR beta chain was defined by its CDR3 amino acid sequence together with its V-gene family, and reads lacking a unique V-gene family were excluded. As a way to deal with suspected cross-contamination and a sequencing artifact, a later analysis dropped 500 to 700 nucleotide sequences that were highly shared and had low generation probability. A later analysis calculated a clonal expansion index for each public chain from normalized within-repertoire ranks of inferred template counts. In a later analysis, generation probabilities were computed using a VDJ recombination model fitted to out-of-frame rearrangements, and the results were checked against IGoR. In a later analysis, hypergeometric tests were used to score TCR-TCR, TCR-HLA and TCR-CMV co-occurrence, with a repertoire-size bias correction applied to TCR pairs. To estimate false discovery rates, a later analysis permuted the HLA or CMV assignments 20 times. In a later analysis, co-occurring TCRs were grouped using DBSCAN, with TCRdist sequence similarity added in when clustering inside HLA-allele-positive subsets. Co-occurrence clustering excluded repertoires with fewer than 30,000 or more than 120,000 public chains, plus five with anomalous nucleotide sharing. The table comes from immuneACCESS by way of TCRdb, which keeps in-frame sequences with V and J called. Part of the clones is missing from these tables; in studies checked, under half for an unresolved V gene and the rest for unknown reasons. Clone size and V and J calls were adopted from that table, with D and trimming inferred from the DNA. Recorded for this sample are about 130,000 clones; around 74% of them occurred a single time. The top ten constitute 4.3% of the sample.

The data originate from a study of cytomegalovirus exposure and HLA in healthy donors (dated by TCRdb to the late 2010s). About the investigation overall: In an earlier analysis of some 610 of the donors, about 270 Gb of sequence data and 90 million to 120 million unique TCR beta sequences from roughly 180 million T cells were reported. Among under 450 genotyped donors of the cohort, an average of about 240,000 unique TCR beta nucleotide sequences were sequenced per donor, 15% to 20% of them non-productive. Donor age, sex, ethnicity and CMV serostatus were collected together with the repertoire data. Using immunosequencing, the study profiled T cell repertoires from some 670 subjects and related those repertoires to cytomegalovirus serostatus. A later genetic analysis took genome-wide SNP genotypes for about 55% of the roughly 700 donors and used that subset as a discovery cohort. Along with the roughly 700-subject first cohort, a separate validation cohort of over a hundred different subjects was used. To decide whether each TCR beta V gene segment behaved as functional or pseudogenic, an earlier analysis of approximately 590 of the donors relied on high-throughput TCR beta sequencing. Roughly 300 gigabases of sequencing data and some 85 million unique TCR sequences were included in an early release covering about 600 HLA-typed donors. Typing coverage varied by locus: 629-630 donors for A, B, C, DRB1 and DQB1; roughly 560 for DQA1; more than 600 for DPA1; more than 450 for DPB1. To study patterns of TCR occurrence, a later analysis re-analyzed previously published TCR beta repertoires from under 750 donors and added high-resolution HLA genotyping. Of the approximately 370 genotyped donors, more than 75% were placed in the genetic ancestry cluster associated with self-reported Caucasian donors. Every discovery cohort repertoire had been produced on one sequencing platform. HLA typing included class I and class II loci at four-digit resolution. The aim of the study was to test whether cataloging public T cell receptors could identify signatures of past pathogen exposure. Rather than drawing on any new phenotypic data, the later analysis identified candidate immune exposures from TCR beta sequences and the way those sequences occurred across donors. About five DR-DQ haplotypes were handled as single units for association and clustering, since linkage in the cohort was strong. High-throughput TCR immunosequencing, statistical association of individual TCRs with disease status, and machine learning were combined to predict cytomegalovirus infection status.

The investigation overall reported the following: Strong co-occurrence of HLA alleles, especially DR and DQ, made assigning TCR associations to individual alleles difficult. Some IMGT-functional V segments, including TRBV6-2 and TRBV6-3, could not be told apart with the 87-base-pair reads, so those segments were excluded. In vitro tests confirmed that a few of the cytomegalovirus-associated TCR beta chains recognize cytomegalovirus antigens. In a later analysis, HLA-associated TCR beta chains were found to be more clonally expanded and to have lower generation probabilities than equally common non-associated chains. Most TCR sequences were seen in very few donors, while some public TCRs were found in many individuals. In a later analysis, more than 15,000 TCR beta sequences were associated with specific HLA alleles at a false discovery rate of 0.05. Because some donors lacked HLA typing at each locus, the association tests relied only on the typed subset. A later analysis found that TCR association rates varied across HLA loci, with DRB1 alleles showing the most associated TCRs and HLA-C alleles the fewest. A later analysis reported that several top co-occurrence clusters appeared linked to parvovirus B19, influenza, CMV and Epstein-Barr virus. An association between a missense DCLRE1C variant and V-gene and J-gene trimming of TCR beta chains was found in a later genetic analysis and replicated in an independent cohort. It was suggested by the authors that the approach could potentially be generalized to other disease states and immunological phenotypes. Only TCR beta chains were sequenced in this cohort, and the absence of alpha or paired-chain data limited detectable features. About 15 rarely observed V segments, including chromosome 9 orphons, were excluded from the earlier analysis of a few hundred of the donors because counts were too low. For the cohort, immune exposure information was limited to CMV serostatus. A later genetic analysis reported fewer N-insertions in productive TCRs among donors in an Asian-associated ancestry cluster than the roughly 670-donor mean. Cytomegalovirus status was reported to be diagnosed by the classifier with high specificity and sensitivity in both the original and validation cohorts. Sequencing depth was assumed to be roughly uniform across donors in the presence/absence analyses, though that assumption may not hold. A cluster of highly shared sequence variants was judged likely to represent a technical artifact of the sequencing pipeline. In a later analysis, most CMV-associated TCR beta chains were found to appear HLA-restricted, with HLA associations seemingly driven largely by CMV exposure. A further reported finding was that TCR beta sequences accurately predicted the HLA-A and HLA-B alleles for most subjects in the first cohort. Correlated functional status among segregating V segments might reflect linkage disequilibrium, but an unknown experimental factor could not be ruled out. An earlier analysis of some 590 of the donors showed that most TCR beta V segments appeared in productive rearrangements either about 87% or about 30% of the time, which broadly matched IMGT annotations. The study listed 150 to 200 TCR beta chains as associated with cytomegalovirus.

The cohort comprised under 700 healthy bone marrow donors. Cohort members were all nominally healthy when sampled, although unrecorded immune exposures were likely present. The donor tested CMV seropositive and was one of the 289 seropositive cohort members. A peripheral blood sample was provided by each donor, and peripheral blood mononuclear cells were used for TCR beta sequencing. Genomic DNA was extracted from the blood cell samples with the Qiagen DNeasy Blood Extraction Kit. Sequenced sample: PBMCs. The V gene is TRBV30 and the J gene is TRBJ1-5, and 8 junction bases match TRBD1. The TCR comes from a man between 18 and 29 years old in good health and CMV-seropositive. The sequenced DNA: TGTGCCTGGAGGGGAGGACAGGGCGGACAGCCCCAGCATTTT. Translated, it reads CAWRGGQGGQPQHF.